This TCR beta chain comes out of a study of blood T cell repertoires in COVID-19. Study context: Sites across the United States, Italy and Spain contributed samples from acute and convalescent COVID-19.

Germline CDR1 is SGHNT and CDR2 is YYREEE (reference sequence). V was shortened by 0 bases and J by 10 bases, with 10 bases between the two germline ends. CDR3 length equals 13 residues. As originally analysed: Cell counts per sample came from amplifying reference gene primers. Profiling relied on immunoSEQ multiplex PCR, and the TCRdb table lists in-frame clones only, not all of them. The V and J calls and the clone size are those of that table, but D and trimming were determined from the DNA. This sample has 150,000 to 200,000 clones; nearly 90% occur once, and the top ten carry 0.62%. This clone has just a few counts.

The V and J genes are TRBV5-4 and TRBJ1-4; tentatively, D is TRBD1 (5 bases). Material for sequencing was peripheral blood. The sequence was collected from a man between 50 and 59 years old with acute or convalescent COVID-19. The chain's CDR3 is CASSLDTGGKLFF. CDR3 DNA: TGTGCCAGCAGCTTGGATACGGGGGGAAAACTGTTTTTT.